The next 30 T cell receptor beta chains were all read from a single sample in a study of PD-1 blockade in classical Hodgkin lymphoma. Produced via immunoSEQ multiplex PCR; TCRdb's table is partial and in-frame only. Of about 39,000 clones listed, around four fifths are singletons. The time point: cycle 4 day 1 (C4D1), after 5 to 7 weeks of nivolumab. Relapse after autologous stem cell transplantation occurred in every patient, and brentuximab vedotin exposure varied. This specimen was peripheral blood mononuclear cells (PBMCs), taken before the fourth cycle of nivolumab. The receptors originated from a human donor with classical Hodgkin lymphoma.

The V call is TRBV10-1, the J call TRBJ1-6; 7 bases agree with TRBD1. The V gene end was trimmed by 6 bases and the J gene end by 0 bases; junction bases not matched to a gene: 11. The germline CDR1 and CDR2 sequences are WNHNN and SYGVQD (reference sequence). This CDR3 is 18 amino acids long. CDR3 protein: CASRVDRNFFSYNSPLHF. DNA for the CDR3: TGCGCCAGCAGGGTGGACAGGAATTTTTTCTCCTATAATTCACCCCTCCACTTT.

This clone was observed a few times. The chain links TRBV6-5 to TRBJ1-5; D is possibly TRBD1 (6 bases). Germline CDR1 reads MNHEY; CDR2 reads SVGAGI. CDR3 length: 13 amino acids. The ends were cut back, 6 bases at V and 3 bases at J, with 9 bases in the middle. CDR3 in amino acids: CASRGQNNQPQHF. CDR3 bases: TGTGCCAGCAGAGGACAGAACAATCAGCCCCAGCATTTT.

This clone was seen only a few times. J is TRBJ2-5 and V is TRBV6-1, with a possible D match to TRBD2 (6 bases). The CDR3 extends over 13 amino acids. V dropped 1 base and J dropped 4 bases, with 7 bases sitting between them. The V gene's germline CDR1 is MNHNS and CDR2 SASEGT. The CDR3 DNA reads TGTGCCAGCAGTGAAGTGGGGGGAGAGACCCAGTACTTC. It codes for CASSEVGGETQYF.

This clone has only a few counts. CDR3 region: CASSKGRNQPQHF. For the CDR3, the DNA is TGTGCCAGCAGCAAGGGAAGGAATCAGCCCCAGCATTTT. The gene calls are TRBV7-2 and TRBJ1-5; no reliable D call. V lost 5 bases and J 4 bases, leaving 9 bases between the germline ends. CDR3 length: 13 residues. Germline lookup yields CDR1 SGHTA and CDR2 FQGNSA.

This rearrangement joins TRBV6-1 to TRBJ2-3; 8 bases match TRBD2. The CDR3 covers 13 residues. CDR1 is MNHNS and CDR2 is SASEGT in the germline V gene. V gave up 10 bases and J gave up 5 bases; unmatched junction bases: 8. The CDR3 coding sequence is TGTGCCATCACGCGGGGGGCGGTAGATACGCAGTATTTT. Translating gives CAITRGAVDTQYF.

The CDR3 DNA reads TGCGCCAGCAGCCAAGATACGCTGTACGAGCAGTACTTC. Amino acids: CASSQDTLYEQYF. The genes are TRBV4-3 and TRBJ2-7; no firm D call. Germline V gives CDR1 LGHNA, CDR2 YSLEER. This CDR3 has 13 amino acids. Trimming removed 0 bases at V and 4 bases at J, with 7 bases between.

The V call is TRBV5-1, the J call TRBJ2-1; TRBD2 agrees at 8 bases. The J segment lost 1 base and the V segment lost 4 bases, leaving 7 bases of the junction unmatched. From germline, CDR1 is SGHRS and CDR2 YFSETQ. The CDR3 spans 16 residues. DNA of the CDR3: TGCGCCAGCAGCCCTCTTCGGGGGGGTTCCTACAATGAGCAGTTCTTC. Protein: CASSPLRGGSYNEQFF.

This clone was detected only a few times. The chain combines TRBV14 with TRBJ1-6; perhaps TRBD1 as D (5 bases). CDR1 SGHDN and CDR2 FVKESK come from the germline V gene. Deletions cut 2 bases from V and 15 bases from J, with 14 bases between. The CDR3 totals 13 residues. CDR3 DNA sequence: TGTGCCAGCAGCCAACCCCTCGGGACGTTCCTCCACTTT. Translating gives CASSQPLGTFLHF.

V and J are TRBV19 and TRBJ2-3, with D perhaps TRBD2 (5 bases). Germline CDR1 LNHDA, CDR2 SQIVND (reference sequence). The CDR3 spans 14 residues. The germline V and J ends were trimmed by 2 bases and 4 bases, with 10 bases remaining between them. DNA of the CDR3: TGTGCCAGTAGTATAACCGGGGTCGCAGATACGCAGTATTTT. Its translation: CASSITGVADTQYF.

The chain recombines TRBV2 with TRBJ2-6; weak D call: TRBD2 (6 bases). The CDR3 loop spans 15 amino acids. V shed 8 bases and J shed 0 bases, with 11 bases lying between them. CDR1 and CDR2 (germline): SNHLY, FYNNEI. The CDR3 nucleotides read TGTGCCAGCCTACCCGGGGGCTCTGGGGCCAACGTCCTGACTTTC. Translation gives CASLPGGSGANVLTF. Full variable domain (outside the CDR3, taken from reference TRBV2 and TRBJ2-6): EPEVTQTPSHQVTQMGQEVILRCVPISNHLYFYWYRQILGQKVEFLVSFYNNEISEKSEIFDDQFSVERPDGSNFTLKIRSTKLEDSAMYFCASLPGGSGANVLTFGAGSRLTVL.

The chain has TRBV6-5 and TRBJ1-2; no firm D call. V lost 8 bases to trimming and J lost 5 bases, with 18 bases between them. The CDR3 loop spans 14 amino acids. Germline assignment: CDR1 MNHEY and CDR2 SVGAGI. In DNA form, the CDR3 reads TGTGCCAGCCGATTTTCGGGTGCAGATTATGGCTACACCTTC. It yields the protein CASRFSGADYGYTF.

The chain carries TRBV7-2 and TRBJ2-3, with D unclear. The germline V gene encodes CDR1 SGHTA and CDR2 FQGNSA. Trimming took off 5 bases at V and 3 bases at J, with 9 bases between the two ends. The length of the CDR3 is 13 residues. The CDR3, as DNA: TGTGCCAGCAGCCCCGCTCGTACAGATACGCAGTATTTT. It translates to CASSPARTDTQYF. Full variable domain (remainder filled in from reference TRBV7-2 and TRBJ2-3): GAGVSQSPSNKVTEKGKDVELRCDPISGHTALYWYRQSLGQGLEFLIYFQGNSAPDKSGLPSDRFSAERTGGSVSTLTIQRTQQEDSAVYLCASSPARTDTQYFGPGTRLTVL.

This rearrangement joins TRBV7-9 to TRBJ2-3, with 8 nucleotides matching TRBD1. The CDR3 covers 15 residues. The V and J ends lost 4 bases and 4 bases, in that order; junction bases with no gene match: 7. Looked up from germline, CDR1 is SEHNR and CDR2 is FQNEAQ (reference sequence). The CDR3 reads CASSSTGGMADTQYF. The CDR3 DNA follows: TGTGCCAGCAGCTCCACAGGGGGGATGGCAGATACGCAGTATTTT.

V and J are TRBV19 and TRBJ2-5, with a weak D call TRBD2 (5 bases). Germline V CDR1 and CDR2: LNHDA, SQIVND (reference sequence). The CDR3 consists of 15 residues. Trimming cost V 5 bases and J 4 bases, with 17 bases left between them. The CDR3 loop is CASSLDSRMRETQYF. The CDR3 DNA reads as TGTGCCAGTAGTTTGGACTCCCGTATGCGAGAGACCCAGTACTTC.

A note on this clone: The identical CDR3 is also encoded by other nucleotide sequences in the sample. The CDR3 DNA reads TGCAGTGCGCGCGGCGAAAAACTGTTTTTT. The encoded protein is CSARGEKLFF. The V gene is TRBV20-1, the J gene TRBJ1-4; D uncertain. CDR1 and CDR2 (germline): DFQATT, SNEGSKA (reference sequence). The V and J ends lost 6 bases and 8 bases respectively, with 7 bases between them. CDR3 length equals 10 residues.

V usage is TRBV6-5 and J usage is TRBJ1-2; D might be TRBD1 (5 bases). Trimming removed 2 bases from V and 2 bases from J, with 15 bases in between. From germline, CDR1 is MNHEY and CDR2 SVGAGI. CDR3 length equals 16 residues. CDR3 amino acids: CASSYAGTTVNYGYTF. CDR3 bases: TGTGCCAGCAGTTACGCAGGGACGACCGTAAACTATGGCTACACCTTC.

This clone was counted between two and nine times. The V and J genes are TRBV25-1 and TRBJ1-1; D gene uncertain. The CDR3 covers 11 residues. V gave up 6 bases and J gave up 1 base, with 3 bases separating them. From germline, CDR1 is MGHDK and CDR2 SYGVNS. In DNA form, the CDR3 reads TGTGCCAGCAGGAAGAACACTGAAGCTTTCTTT. Its protein product is CASRKNTEAFF. The full variable domain, in which reference TRBV25-1 and TRBJ1-1 provide the parts outside the CDR3, is EADIYQTPRYLVIGTGKKITLECSQTMGHDKMYWYQQDPGMELHLIHYSYGVNSTEKGDLSSESTVSRIRTEHFPLTLESARPSHTSQYLCASRKNTEAFFGQGTRLTVV.

V and J are TRBV6-1 and TRBJ2-3; perhaps TRBD1 as D (5 bases). Germline V gene lookup returns CDR1 MNHNS and CDR2 SASEGT. Trimming shortened V by 1 base and J by 2 bases, and 16 bases separated the two germline ends. This CDR3 spans 17 amino acids. CDR3 sequence: CASSEGSQGVNTDTQYF. The CDR3 DNA reads TGTGCCAGCAGTGAAGGTTCACAAGGGGTAAACACAGATACGCAGTATTTT.

The V gene is TRBV7-2, the J gene TRBJ2-3; a weak D match, TRBD1 (7 bases). Germline CDR1 is SGHTA and CDR2 is FQGNSA. Trimming removed 0 bases at V and 6 bases at J, with 13 bases between. This CDR3 contains 15 residues. The CDR3 nucleotides are TGTGCCAGCAGCTTAGCGTACCCAGGGGGGGATACGCAGTATTTT. Residues: CASSLAYPGGDTQYF.

This clone was found once. The chain joins TRBV9 to TRBJ1-2, with D possibly being TRBD1 (6 bases). The CDR3 contains 13 residues. V lost 0 bases to trimming and J lost 9 bases, with 12 bases between them. Germline V gives CDR1 SGDLS, CDR2 YYNGEE. DNA for the CDR3: TGTGCCAGCAGCGTAGATTGGGGGCGACGCTACACCTTC. Protein sequence: CASSVDWGRRYTF.

This clone occurred once. This chain links TRBV6-1 with TRBJ1-5, with D perhaps matching TRBD1 (6 bases). The CDR3 contains 16 residues. Germline lookup yields CDR1 MNHNS and CDR2 SASEGT. Deletions cut 4 bases from V and 5 bases from J, with 18 bases between. CDR3 residues: CASSVHLEGGYQPQHF. CDR3 DNA: TGTGCCAGCAGTGTACATCTGGAGGGGGGCTATCAGCCCCAGCATTTT.

This clone was seen a single time. The chain employs TRBV7-2 and TRBJ1-1; 9 bases map to TRBD1. There are 14 residues in the CDR3. Germline V gene data show CDR1 as SGHTA and CDR2 as FQGNSA. After removal of 5 bases from V and 6 bases from J, the junction contained 7 bases not matched to a gene. This CDR3 reads CASSPRTGAPEAFF. In DNA form, the CDR3 reads TGTGCCAGCAGCCCTCGGACAGGGGCCCCTGAAGCTTTCTTT.

This chain joins TRBV19 and TRBJ1-2; D unresolved. Germline V gene lookup returns CDR1 LNHDA and CDR2 SQIVND (reference sequence). This CDR3 comprises 15 residues. V lost 4 bases and J lost 0, with 12 bases in between. The CDR3, as DNA: TGTGCCAGTAGTAGCCGGGCCCGTACTAACTATGGCTACACCTTC. Translation gives CASSSRARTNYGYTF.

V usage is TRBV2 and J usage is TRBJ2-1; TRBD1 or TRBD2 may be the D gene (6 bases each). This CDR3 region has 13 residues. Deletions cut 9 bases from V and 4 bases from J, with 13 bases between. The germline V gene encodes CDR1 SNHLY and CDR2 FYNNEI. The CDR3 DNA is TGTGCCAGTGGGGGCGGGGTTTACAATGAGCAGTTCTTC. It codes for CASGGGVYNEQFF. Drawing the rest from reference TRBV2 and TRBJ2-1, the complete variable domain is EPEVTQTPSHQVTQMGQEVILRCVPISNHLYFYWYRQILGQKVEFLVSFYNNEISEKSEIFDDQFSVERPDGSNFTLKIRSTKLEDSAMYFCASGGGVYNEQFFGPGTRLTVL.

J is TRBJ1-6 and V is TRBV7-8; D is uncertain. This CDR3 is 15 amino acids long. V was pared by 2 bases and J by 0 bases, with 5 bases between. CDR1 and CDR2 (germline): SGHVS, FQNEAQ. In DNA, the CDR3 is TGTGCCAGCAGCTTACCTTTCTCCTATAATTCACCCCTCCACTTT. Its translation is CASSLPFSYNSPLHF.

The chain has TRBV5-1 and TRBJ2-2; D is perhaps TRBD1 (5 bases). This CDR3 is built from 16 residues. Germline lookup yields CDR1 SGHRS and CDR2 YFSETQ. V lost 1 base, J lost 4 bases, and 14 bases lay in between. The CDR3 protein is CASSLISGARTGELFF. In DNA, the CDR3 is TGCGCCAGCAGCTTGATTTCTGGGGCGCGCACCGGGGAGCTGTTTTTT. The full variable domain, its missing parts supplied by reference TRBV5-1 and TRBJ2-2, is KAGVTQTPRYLIKTRGQQVTLSCSPISGHRSVSWYQQTPGQGLQFLFEYFSETQRNKGNFPGRFSGRQFSNSRSEMNVSTLELGDSALYLCASSLISGARTGELFFGEGSRLTVL.

CDR3 nucleotides: TGTGCCAGTAGTATAGGGACAGGGGTTGCCGGGGCCAACGTCCTGACTTTC. It codes for CASSIGTGVAGANVLTF. The genes are TRBV19 and TRBJ2-6; 9 positions agree with TRBD1. Unmatched junction bases numbered 5, after V lost 1 base and J lost 4 bases. This CDR3 comprises 17 residues. Germline V CDR1 and CDR2: LNHDA, SQIVND (reference sequence). Combining the CDR3 with reference TRBV19 and TRBJ2-6 gives the whole variable domain DGGITQSPKYLFRKEGQNVTLSCEQNLNHDAMYWYRQDPGQGLRLIYYSQIVNDFQKGDIAEGYSVSREKKESFPLTVTSAQKNPTAFYLCASSIGTGVAGANVLTFGAGSRLTVL.

The CDR3 DNA reads as TGTGCCAGCTCAAAAGACACCTACGAGCAGTACTTC. This gives the protein CASSKDTYEQYF. V usage is TRBV18 and J usage is TRBJ2-7, with D hard to call. Germline V CDR1 and CDR2: KGHSH, LQKENI. CDR3 size: 12 residues. The V and J ends lost 5 bases and 2 bases respectively, with 7 bases between them.

The chain couples TRBV5-1 to TRBJ2-2, with D possibly TRBD1 on 5 matching bases. The CDR3 covers 13 residues. Trimming took 1 base from V and 7 from J, leaving 8 bases between them. CDR1 is SGHRS, CDR2 YFSETQ, per germline. The CDR3 here is CASSLQGIGELFF. The CDR3 DNA is TGCGCCAGCAGCTTGCAGGGCATCGGGGAGCTGTTTTTT.

V usage is TRBV20-1 and J usage is TRBJ2-7; D is ambiguous. In germline, CDR1 is DFQATT, CDR2 SNEGSKA (reference sequence). The CDR3 loop spans 11 amino acids. Trimming took off 5 bases at V and 3 bases at J, with 8 bases between the two ends. The CDR3 loop is CSAGSDYEQYF. The CDR3, as DNA: TGCAGTGCTGGCTCCGACTACGAGCAGTACTTC.